The clone carrying this TCR beta chain has only one observation. Source study methods: Reference gene primer amplification yielded estimated nucleated cell counts. Profiling relied on immunoSEQ multiplex PCR, and the TCRdb table lists in-frame clones only, not all of them. V, J and clone size are those of that table, while D and trimming were read from the DNA. This sample has 200,000 to 250,000 clones, with about 81% found just once. This record comes from a study of blood T cell repertoires in COVID-19. Study-wide context: Whether acute or convalescent, the COVID-19 samples came from the United States, Italy and Spain.

In Seattle, patients joined the study during active infection and were tracked longitudinally. The CDR3 sequence is 15 residues long. The germline gives CDR1 SGHRS, CDR2 YFSETQ. V was shortened by 0 bases and J by 1 base, with 10 bases between the two germline ends. V gene TRBV5-1 combines with J gene TRBJ1-1; D is unclear. Sequencing used peripheral blood. The clonotype was recovered from an elderly woman with COVID-19, enrolled during active disease. The CDR3 protein is CASSLALEANTEAFF. CDR3 in DNA: TGCGCCAGCAGCTTGGCTTTAGAGGCGAACACTGAAGCTTTCTTT.